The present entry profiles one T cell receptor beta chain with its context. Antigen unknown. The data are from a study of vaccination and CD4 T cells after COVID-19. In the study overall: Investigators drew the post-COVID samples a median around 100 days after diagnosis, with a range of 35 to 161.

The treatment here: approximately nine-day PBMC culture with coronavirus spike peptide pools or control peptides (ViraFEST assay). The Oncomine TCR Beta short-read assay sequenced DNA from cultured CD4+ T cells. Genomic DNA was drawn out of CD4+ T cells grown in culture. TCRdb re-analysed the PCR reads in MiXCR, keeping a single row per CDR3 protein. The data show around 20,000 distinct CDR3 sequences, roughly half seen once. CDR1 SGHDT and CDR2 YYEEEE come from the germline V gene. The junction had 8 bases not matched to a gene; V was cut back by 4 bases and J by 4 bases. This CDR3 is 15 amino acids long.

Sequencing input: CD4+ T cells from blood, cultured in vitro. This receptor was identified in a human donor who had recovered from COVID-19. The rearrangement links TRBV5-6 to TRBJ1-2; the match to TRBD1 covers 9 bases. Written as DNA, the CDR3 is TGTGCCAGCAGCCCCGGGACAGGGACACTCTATGGCTACACCTTC. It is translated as CASSPGTGTLYGYTF. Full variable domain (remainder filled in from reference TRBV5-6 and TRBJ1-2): DAGVTQSPTHLIKTRGQQVTLRCSPKSGHDTVSWYQQALGQGPQFIFQYYEEEERQRGNFPDRFSGHQFPNYSSELNVNALLLGDSALYLCASSPGTGTLYGYTFGSGTRLTVV.